Following are 21 T cell receptor beta chains from one sample sequenced in a study of regulatory T cells in long-lasting Graves disease. Time point given: newly diagnosed GD, antithyroid drugs for less than 3 months. Extracted RNA from PBMCs served as the source of the TCR library. Investigators prepared the TCR beta libraries by applying iRepertoire HTBI primers and Arm-PCR of CDR3 regions. Using its own MiXCR run on the multiplex PCR reads, TCRdb lists one record per CDR3 protein. The profile shows hundreds of thousands of distinct CDR3 sequences, around 17% of them singletons. These data were also reused for a study on T cells in Graves' hyperthyroidism and ophthalmopathy.

The sequencing here drew on peripheral blood mononuclear cells (PBMCs), taken at new diagnosis, from a patient treated with antithyroid drugs. Receptors were obtained from a woman aged 25 to 39 with Graves disease.

The sample holds many counts of this clonotype. The rearrangement uses TRBV2 and TRBJ1-5; 7 nucleotides align to TRBD1. Trimming took 6 bases from V and 5 from J; bases not matched to a gene: 4. Germline-derived CDR1 and CDR2 are SNHLY and FYNNEI. CDR3 size: 13 residues. The CDR3 DNA is TGTGCCAGCAGAGAACAGGGGTATCAGCCCCAGCATTTT. It is translated as CASREQGYQPQHF.

Comment on this clonotype: A much larger clone is a single base away; this may be a read error. The conserved phenylalanine or tryptophan is not found at the CDR3 terminus, so this likely reflects a read error. V gene TRBV29-1 combines with J gene TRBJ2-7; 8 nucleotides agree with TRBD2. Germline V gene sequence: CDR1 SQVTM, CDR2 ANQGSEA. The CDR3 runs to 13 residues. The V and J ends lost 5 bases and 6 bases, in that order; junction bases with no gene match: 9. The CDR3 loop is CSVLKAGASEQYL. CDR3 coding DNA: TGCAGCGTTCTAAAAGCGGGGGCATCCGAGCAGTACCTC.

This clonotype has only a few counts. The chain combines TRBV2 with TRBJ2-7; maybe TRBD1 (5 bases). There are 12 residues in the CDR3. Trimming cost V 6 bases and J 5 bases, with 11 bases left between them. The germline V gene has CDR1 SNHLY and CDR2 FYNNEI. CDR3 bases: TGTGCCAGCAGGGCACAGGTGGACGAGCAGTACTTC. This codes for CASRAQVDEQYF.

This clonotype was detected ten times or more. This chain links TRBV6-1 with TRBJ2-7; 7 bases line up with TRBD1. The CDR3 extends over 14 amino acids. J was trimmed by 3 bases and V by 1 base; bases with no gene match: 3. Germline V gene lookup returns CDR1 MNHNS and CDR2 SASEGT. The CDR3 DNA reads TGTGCCAGCAGTGAAGGACAGGGCCTCTACGAGCAGTACTTC. The encoded protein is CASSEGQGLYEQYF.

The chain links TRBV15 to TRBJ1-1; no reliable D call. Germline CDR1 is LNHNV and CDR2 is YYDKDF (reference sequence). CDR3 length equals 12 residues. Trimming cost V 5 bases and J 5 bases, with 9 bases left between them. CDR3 sequence reads: CATSRWETEAFF. DNA for the CDR3: TGTGCCACCAGCCGTTGGGAAACTGAAGCTTTCTTT.

This clonotype was picked up many times. The genes are TRBV6-1 and TRBJ1-3, with 10 bases lining up with TRBD1. The ends lost 10 bases at V and 4 bases at J; junction bases unmatched: 4. The CDR3 has 13 amino acids. Germline CDR1 is MNHNS and CDR2 is SASEGT. The CDR3 region is CATGQGNGNTIYF. The CDR3 DNA sequence: TGTGCCACGGGACAGGGGAACGGAAACACCATATATTTT.

This clonotype was counted at least ten times. The chain has TRBV2 and TRBJ2-5, with D possibly being TRBD2 (5 bases). V lost 6 bases to trimming and J lost 5 bases, with 19 bases between them. The CDR3 sequence is 15 residues long. Germline loops: CDR1 SNHLY, CDR2 FYNNEI. The CDR3 coding sequence is TGTGCCAGCAGCTTCTCGACGGCAGCGGTTGAGACCCAGTACTTC. Protein product: CASSFSTAAVETQYF. Supplemented by reference TRBV2 and TRBJ2-5, the full variable domain reads EPEVTQTPSHQVTQMGQEVILRCVPISNHLYFYWYRQILGQKVEFLVSFYNNEISEKSEIFDDQFSVERPDGSNFTLKIRSTKLEDSAMYFCASSFSTAAVETQYFGPGTRLLVL.

This clonotype has more than one count but fewer than ten. The chain joins TRBV29-1 to TRBJ2-7, with 8 bases aligning to TRBD1. This CDR3 is 13 amino acids long. The V gene end was trimmed by 6 bases and the J gene end by 0 bases; junction bases not matched to a gene: 4. Germline CDR1 reads SQVTM; CDR2 reads ANQGSEA. The CDR3 spells CSVNRGSSYEQYF. The CDR3 nucleotides are TGCAGCGTAAACAGGGGGAGCTCCTACGAGCAGTACTTC.

This clonotype was observed at least ten times. This chain uses TRBV2 with TRBJ1-1; weak D call: TRBD1 (5 bases). The V end lost 8 bases, the J end lost 0 bases, and 10 bases lay between the germline ends. CDR1 and CDR2 from the germline V gene are SNHLY and FYNNEI. The CDR3 covers 13 residues. CDR3 in DNA: TGTGCCAGCGGGGCAGGTTTGAACACTGAAGCTTTCTTT. It specifies CASGAGLNTEAFF.

This clonotype was recorded at least ten times. The chain employs TRBV10-3 and TRBJ1-1, with TRBD1 identical over 7 bases. V shed 6 bases, J shed 0 bases, and the junction held 19 bases outside the gene matches. Germline V CDR1 and CDR2: ENHRY, SYGVKD. The CDR3 loop spans 19 amino acids. The DNA for the CDR3 is TGTGCCATCAGAGGGGGCGAATCAAGTCGACGTAGGGTGAACACTGAAGCTTTCTTT. It is translated as CAIRGGESSRRRVNTEAFF.

The chain combines TRBV3-1 with TRBJ2-5; 13 bases are a match to TRBD2. V shed 6 bases and J 4 bases; nucleotides not matched to a gene: 14. The CDR3 consists of 18 residues. Germline CDR1 reads LGHDT; CDR2 reads YNNKEL (reference sequence). CDR3 DNA: TGTGCCAGCAGACATCGGACTAGCGGGAGTAATCTGGGAGAGACCCAGTACTTC. This codes for CASRHRTSGSNLGETQYF.

This clonotype has only one observation. It is unclear where the CDR3 begins or ends on the DNA, so no DNA is shown, and the CDR3 is as TCRdb lists it. J is TRBJ1-2 and V is TRBV19; the D call TRBD1 from the table was never checked on the DNA. The CDR3 has 16 residues if both end residues are counted. The germline gives CDR1 LNHDA, CDR2 SQIVND (reference sequence). The chain's CDR3 is CASTSVTAPGAYGYTF.

With regard to this clonotype: One end of the junction fails to match germline, which may point to a read error. The chain is built from TRBV5-1 and TRBJ1-4, with D tentatively TRBD1 (6 bases). Germline CDR1 and CDR2: SGHRS and YFSETQ. The length of the CDR3 is 14 residues. CDR3 nucleotides: TGTGCCTACTCAAGGGGGTTGGCTAATGAAAAACTGTTTTTT. Its protein is CAYSRGLANEKLFF.

A word on this clonotype: This likely reflects a read error, since a far larger clone is one base away. The V call is TRBV28, the J call TRBJ1-1; the D is unclear. The germline V gene has CDR1 MDHEN and CDR2 SYDVKM. This CDR3 region has 14 residues. V lost 5 bases and J lost 3, with 13 bases in between. Here the CDR3 reads CASSDSDGYTEAFF. The CDR3 nucleotides are TGTGCCAGCAGTGATTCCGACGGTTACACTGAAGCTTTCTTT.

This clonotype was seen a handful of times. V and J are TRBV20-1 and TRBJ1-6; D gene uncertain. V was clipped by 5 bases and J by 10 bases, with 9 bases between them. The length of the CDR3 is 11 residues. The V gene's germline CDR1 is DFQATT and CDR2 SNEGSKA (reference sequence). The CDR3 is CSASKSSPLHF. The CDR3 nucleotides read TGCAGTGCTTCCAAATCCTCACCCCTCCACTTT.

This clonotype was found many times. The chain uses TRBV28 and TRBJ1-2, with D perhaps matching TRBD1 (5 bases). The CDR3 spans 13 residues. Germline V gene data show CDR1 as MDHEN and CDR2 as SYDVKM. The germline V and J ends were trimmed by 7 bases and 4 bases, with 13 bases remaining between them. This chain's CDR3 is CASITGRAYGYTF. CDR3 sequence (DNA): TGTGCCAGCATCACGGGGCGCGCCTATGGCTACACCTTC.

This clonotype occurred many times. The chain combines TRBV18 with TRBJ2-3; tentative D call: TRBD1 (5 bases). Germline CDR1 and CDR2: KGHSH and LQKENI. The CDR3 has 15 amino acids. The germline V and J ends were trimmed by 0 bases and 6 bases, with 13 bases remaining between them. Here the CDR3 reads CASSPPGRAGDTQYF. Here the CDR3 DNA reads TGTGCCAGCTCACCACCGGGCAGGGCAGGCGATACGCAGTATTTT.

With regard to this clonotype: A read error may produce the germline difference seen at one junction end. This chain connects TRBV6-1 to TRBJ2-5; TRBD2 aligns across 8 bases. The germline V gene has CDR1 MNHNS and CDR2 SASEGT. This CDR3 is built from 13 residues. The DNA for the CDR3 is TGTGCCAGCCTCGGGGGGGCCCAAGAGACCCAATACTTC. It yields the protein CASLGGAQETQYF.

CDR3 DNA: TGTGCCTGGAGCGGGGACAGGAGCTCCTACAATGAGCAGTTCTTC. Its protein product is CAWSGDRSSYNEQFF. The chain employs TRBV30 and TRBJ2-1; TRBD1 matches 8 bases. The CDR3 is 15 amino acids. Germline V CDR1 and CDR2: GTSNPN, SVGIG (reference sequence). The ends lost 3 bases at V and 0 bases at J; junction bases unmatched: 4.

This clonotype has ten or more counts. The chain joins TRBV6-1 to TRBJ2-1; 9 bases line up with TRBD2. Looked up from germline, CDR1 is MNHNS and CDR2 is SASEGT. Trimming at V came to 1 base and at J to 6 bases, leaving 4 bases not matched to a gene. The CDR3 totals 15 residues. Here the CDR3 reads CASSEEVAGANEQFF. The DNA of the CDR3 is TGTGCCAGCAGTGAAGAGGTAGCGGGAGCCAATGAGCAGTTCTTC.

The CDR3 DNA sequence: TGCAGTGTTCCCTCTTATAGCGGGAGCGATACGCAGTATTTT. Its translation: CSVPSYSGSDTQYF. The V gene is TRBV20-1, the J gene TRBJ2-3, with TRBD2 matching over 9 bases. With 7 bases clipped from V and 6 bases from J, the junction kept 11 bases outside the gene matches. The germline CDR1 and CDR2 sequences are DFQATT and SNEGSKA (reference sequence). The CDR3 length is 14 residues.